Listed below are T cell receptor beta chains from one sample, sequenced in a study of beta chain features in type 1 diabetes. Clones were read by immunoSEQ multiplex PCR, and TCRdb kept only the in-frame ones, dropping some. The sample records about 400,000 clones, about 12% being singletons. The sample comprised naive CD4+ T cells from blood. These receptors were taken from a young man in good health. Both conserved end residues are part of each CDR3. Fields, in order: clone size, V gene, D gene, J gene, CDR3 protein, CDR3 DNA. A D gene is named only where the DNA matches it firmly. Clone size, where shown, is once, few, many, or a class for clones that have expanded.

clone size: many; V gene: TRBV7-9; D gene: TRBD2; J gene: TRBJ2-3; CDR3 protein: CASRKTGTSVDTQYF; CDR3 DNA: TGTGCCAGCAGGAAAACCGGGACTAGCGTAGATACGCAGTATTTT
clone size: .; V gene: TRBV4-1; D gene: .; J gene: TRBJ1-5; CDR3 protein: CASSQEKWRVGNQPQHF; CDR3 DNA: TGCGCCAGCAGCCAAGAGAAGTGGCGGGTGGGCAATCAGCCCCAGCATTTT
clone size: .; V gene: TRBV30; D gene: TRBD2; J gene: TRBJ2-1; CDR3 protein: CASSGSSYNEQFF; CDR3 DNA: TGTGCCTCCAGCGGGAGCTCCTACAATGAGCAGTTCTTC
clone size: .; V gene: TRBV2; D gene: .; J gene: TRBJ2-1; CDR3 protein: CASSGPRGSSYNEQFF; CDR3 DNA: TGTGCCAGCAGTGGGCCCAGGGGTTCCTCCTACAATGAGCAGTTCTTC
clone size: .; V gene: TRBV18; D gene: .; J gene: TRBJ1-6; CDR3 protein: CASSPLGRNSPLHF; CDR3 DNA: TGTGCCAGCTCACCACTGGGGAGAAATTCACCCCTCCACTTT
clone size: .; V gene: TRBV7-2; D gene: TRBD2; J gene: TRBJ2-3; CDR3 protein: CASSSTSGSGTQYF; CDR3 DNA: TGTGCCAGCAGCTCTACTAGCGGGAGTGGTACGCAGTATTTT
clone size: few; V gene: TRBV18; D gene: TRBD1; J gene: TRBJ1-1; CDR3 protein: CASSPGTAPTEAFF; CDR3 DNA: TGTGCCAGCTCACCAGGGACAGCTCCCACTGAAGCTTTCTTT
clone size: few; V gene: TRBV10-3; D gene: TRBD1; J gene: TRBJ1-1; CDR3 protein: CAITGQGSGEAFF; CDR3 DNA: TGTGCCATCACGGGACAGGGGAGTGGTGAAGCTTTCTTT
clone size: .; V gene: TRBV28; D gene: .; J gene: TRBJ1-2; CDR3 protein: CASTDDLRYGYTF; CDR3 DNA: TGTGCCAGCACCGATGATCTACGCTATGGCTACACCTTC
clone size: few; V gene: TRBV6-6; D gene: TRBD2; J gene: TRBJ2-7; CDR3 protein: CASSYVAGMTYEQYF; CDR3 DNA: TGTGCCAGCAGTTACGTAGCGGGGATGACCTACGAGCAGTACTTC
clone size: few; V gene: TRBV4-2; D gene: .; J gene: TRBJ2-5; CDR3 protein: CASSQVSIAEETQYF; CDR3 DNA: TGTGCCAGCAGCCAAGTGAGCATAGCGGAAGAGACCCAGTACTTC
clone size: few; V gene: TRBV14; D gene: .; J gene: TRBJ2-2; CDR3 protein: CASKETPNTGELFF; CDR3 DNA: TGTGCCAGCAAAGAGACACCCAACACCGGGGAGCTGTTTTTT
clone size: .; V gene: TRBV4-1; D gene: TRBD1; J gene: TRBJ1-2; CDR3 protein: CASRGTGSRGYTF; CDR3 DNA: TGCGCCAGCAGAGGGACAGGATCACGCGGCTACACCTTC
clone size: few; V gene: TRBV7-7; D gene: .; J gene: TRBJ2-2; CDR3 protein: CASSSAENTGELFF; CDR3 DNA: TGTGCCAGCAGCTCCGCGGAAAACACCGGGGAGCTGTTTTTT
clone size: few; V gene: TRBV4-3; D gene: .; J gene: TRBJ2-2; CDR3 protein: CASSQALGSNGELFF; CDR3 DNA: TGCGCCAGCAGCCAGGCGTTAGGGAGCAACGGGGAGCTGTTTTTT
clone size: few; V gene: TRBV25-1; D gene: TRBD2; J gene: TRBJ2-5; CDR3 protein: CASSVAGGETQYF; CDR3 DNA: TGTGCCAGCAGTGTGGCGGGAGGGGAGACCCAGTACTTC
clone size: .; V gene: TRBV30; D gene: .; J gene: TRBJ2-2; CDR3 protein: CAWSGTGTGELFF; CDR3 DNA: TGTGCCTGGAGTGGCACAGGGACCGGGGAGCTGTTTTTT
clone size: few; V gene: TRBV6-1; D gene: .; J gene: TRBJ2-3; CDR3 protein: CASSGWIRGRRTDTQYF; CDR3 DNA: TGTGCCAGCAGTGGCTGGATACGGGGTAGACGCACAGATACGCAGTATTTT
clone size: .; V gene: TRBV9; D gene: TRBD1; J gene: TRBJ2-7; CDR3 protein: CASSADRTGGTYEQYF; CDR3 DNA: TGTGCCAGCAGCGCCGATAGGACAGGGGGAACCTACGAGCAGTACTTC
clone size: few; V gene: TRBV9; D gene: .; J gene: TRBJ2-1; CDR3 protein: CASSLMGTGSYNEQFF; CDR3 DNA: TGTGCCAGCAGCCTCATGGGGACTGGCTCCTACAATGAGCAGTTCTTC
clone size: .; V gene: TRBV7-2; D gene: .; J gene: TRBJ1-1; CDR3 protein: CASSFMTRGAFF; CDR3 DNA: TGTGCCAGCAGCTTTATGACCCGGGGGGCTTTCTTT
clone size: .; V gene: TRBV29-1; D gene: .; J gene: TRBJ1-1; CDR3 protein: CSVDGGKGHTEAFF; CDR3 DNA: TGCAGCGTTGATGGGGGCAAGGGTCACACTGAAGCTTTCTTT
clone size: few; V gene: TRBV19; D gene: .; J gene: TRBJ1-2; CDR3 protein: CATRMMAHEGYGYTF; CDR3 DNA: TGTGCCACCAGGATGATGGCTCACGAGGGCTATGGCTACACCTTC
clone size: .; V gene: TRBV30; D gene: .; J gene: TRBJ2-5; CDR3 protein: CAWSAEQGPGETQYF; CDR3 DNA: TGTGCCTGGAGTGCCGAACAGGGACCCGGGGAGACCCAGTACTTC
clone size: .; V gene: TRBV7-3; D gene: TRBD2; J gene: TRBJ2-1; CDR3 protein: CASSLDRTSSNEQFF; CDR3 DNA: TGTGCCAGCAGCTTAGATAGGACTAGCTCCAATGAGCAGTTCTTC
clone size: few; V gene: TRBV18; D gene: TRBD1; J gene: TRBJ1-1; CDR3 protein: CASSPLLGTANTEAFF; CDR3 DNA: TGTGCCAGCTCACCTCTGCTAGGGACAGCGAACACTGAAGCTTTCTTT
clone size: .; V gene: TRBV5-1; D gene: TRBD1; J gene: TRBJ1-1; CDR3 protein: CASSPNDRAGEAFF; CDR3 DNA: TGCGCCAGCAGCCCAAACGACAGGGCGGGTGAAGCTTTCTTT
clone size: .; V gene: TRBV5-1; D gene: TRBD2; J gene: TRBJ2-5; CDR3 protein: CASSVGVTSGYQETQYF; CDR3 DNA: TGCGCCAGCAGCGTCGGTGTTACTAGCGGTTACCAAGAGACCCAGTACTTC
clone size: few; V gene: TRBV7-9; D gene: TRBD1; J gene: TRBJ1-1; CDR3 protein: CASSLRQGAAEAFF; CDR3 DNA: TGTGCCAGCAGCTTACGACAGGGAGCAGCTGAAGCTTTCTTT
clone size: .; V gene: TRBV6-1; D gene: .; J gene: TRBJ2-1; CDR3 protein: CASSVRDTKQFF; CDR3 DNA: TGTGCCAGCTCTGTCCGGGACACGAAGCAGTTCTTC
clone size: few; V gene: TRBV19; D gene: TRBD1; J gene: TRBJ2-2; CDR3 protein: CASMDRGDSGELFF; CDR3 DNA: TGTGCCAGTATGGACAGGGGTGATTCCGGGGAGCTGTTTTTT
clone size: .; V gene: TRBV19; D gene: .; J gene: TRBJ2-3; CDR3 protein: CASSIRGRSTDTQYF; CDR3 DNA: TGTGCCAGTAGTATACGGGGAAGGAGCACAGATACGCAGTATTTT
clone size: few; V gene: TRBV7-3; D gene: .; J gene: TRBJ2-4; CDR3 protein: CASKGIAKNIQYF; CDR3 DNA: TGTGCCAGCAAGGGGATAGCCAAAAACATTCAGTACTTC
clone size: few; V gene: TRBV27; D gene: .; J gene: TRBJ2-5; CDR3 protein: CASSLSYGAGGMGETQYF; CDR3 DNA: TGTGCCAGCAGTTTATCCTATGGCGCAGGGGGGATGGGGGAGACCCAGTACTTC
clone size: .; V gene: TRBV7-2; D gene: TRBD1; J gene: TRBJ2-4; CDR3 protein: CASSSPRTGAGAKNIQYF; CDR3 DNA: TGTGCCAGCAGCTCCCCTCGGACAGGGGCGGGGGCCAAAAACATTCAGTACTTC
clone size: .; V gene: TRBV5-4; D gene: TRBD1; J gene: TRBJ1-2; CDR3 protein: CASSQERTGGGYTF; CDR3 DNA: TGCGCCAGCAGCCAAGAACGGACAGGAGGTGGCTACACCTTC
clone size: few; V gene: TRBV2; D gene: TRBD2; J gene: TRBJ2-3; CDR3 protein: CATSMGLAGTQYF; CDR3 DNA: TGTGCCACCTCTATGGGACTAGCGGGAACGCAGTATTTT
clone size: .; V gene: TRBV28; D gene: .; J gene: TRBJ1-2; CDR3 protein: CASSVYREQDGYTF; CDR3 DNA: TGTGCCAGCAGCGTTTACAGGGAACAAGATGGCTACACCTTC
clone size: .; V gene: TRBV19; D gene: .; J gene: TRBJ1-5; CDR3 protein: CASSTPGGTSNQPQHF; CDR3 DNA: TGTGCCAGTAGTACCCCCGGGGGAACCAGCAATCAGCCCCAGCATTTT
clone size: .; V gene: TRBV11-2; D gene: TRBD1; J gene: TRBJ1-1; CDR3 protein: CASSSRGLDTEAFF; CDR3 DNA: TGTGCCAGCAGTAGCAGGGGGTTGGACACTGAAGCTTTCTTT